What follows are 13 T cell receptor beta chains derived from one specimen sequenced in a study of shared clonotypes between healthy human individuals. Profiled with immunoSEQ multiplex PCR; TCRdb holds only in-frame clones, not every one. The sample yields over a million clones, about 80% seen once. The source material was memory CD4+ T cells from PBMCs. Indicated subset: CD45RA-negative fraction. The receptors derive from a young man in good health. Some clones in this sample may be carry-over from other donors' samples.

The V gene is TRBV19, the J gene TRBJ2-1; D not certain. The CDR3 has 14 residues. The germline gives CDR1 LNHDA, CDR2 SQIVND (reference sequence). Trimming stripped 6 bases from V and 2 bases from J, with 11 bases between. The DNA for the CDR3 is TGTGCCAGTAGAAACTACCCCGCCTACAATGAGCAGTTCTTC. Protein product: CASRNYPAYNEQFF.

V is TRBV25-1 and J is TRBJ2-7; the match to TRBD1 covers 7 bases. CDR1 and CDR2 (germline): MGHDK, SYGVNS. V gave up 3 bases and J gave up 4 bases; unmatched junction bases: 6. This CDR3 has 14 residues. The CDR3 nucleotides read TGTGCCAGCAGTGACCGACAGGGTCGGTACGAGCAGTACTTC. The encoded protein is CASSDRQGRYEQYF.

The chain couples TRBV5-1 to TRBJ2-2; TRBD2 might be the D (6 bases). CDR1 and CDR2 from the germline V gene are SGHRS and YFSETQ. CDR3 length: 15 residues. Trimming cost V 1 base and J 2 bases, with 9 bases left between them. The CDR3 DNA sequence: TGCGCCAGCAGCTTGTCGGGGGACAACACCGGGGAGCTGTTTTTT. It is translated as CASSLSGDNTGELFF.

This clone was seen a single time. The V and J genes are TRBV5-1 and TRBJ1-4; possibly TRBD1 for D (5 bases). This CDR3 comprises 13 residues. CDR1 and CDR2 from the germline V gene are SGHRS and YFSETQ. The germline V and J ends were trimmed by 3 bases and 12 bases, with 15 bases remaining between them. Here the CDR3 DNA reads TGCGCCAGCAGCTCTGGACCCACGGGGGAACTGTTTTTT. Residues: CASSSGPTGELFF. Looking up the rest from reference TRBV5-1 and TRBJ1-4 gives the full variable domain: KAGVTQTPRYLIKTRGQQVTLSCSPISGHRSVSWYQQTPGQGLQFLFEYFSETQRNKGNFPGRFSGRQFSNSRSEMNVSTLELGDSALYLCASSSGPTGELFFGSGTQLSVL.

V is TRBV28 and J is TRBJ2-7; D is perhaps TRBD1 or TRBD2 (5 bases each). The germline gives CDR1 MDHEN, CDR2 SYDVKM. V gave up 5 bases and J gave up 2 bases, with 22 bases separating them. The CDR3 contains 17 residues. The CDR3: CASSPRRIRDGPYEQYF. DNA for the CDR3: TGTGCCAGCAGTCCACGTCGGATCCGGGACGGACCCTACGAGCAGTACTTC.

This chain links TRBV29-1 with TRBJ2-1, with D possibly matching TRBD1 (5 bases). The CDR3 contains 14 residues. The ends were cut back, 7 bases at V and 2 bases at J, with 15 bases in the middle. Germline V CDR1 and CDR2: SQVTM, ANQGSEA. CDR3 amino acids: CSAQKGYTYNEQFF. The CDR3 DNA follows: TGCAGCGCCCAAAAGGGGTACACCTACAATGAGCAGTTCTTC.

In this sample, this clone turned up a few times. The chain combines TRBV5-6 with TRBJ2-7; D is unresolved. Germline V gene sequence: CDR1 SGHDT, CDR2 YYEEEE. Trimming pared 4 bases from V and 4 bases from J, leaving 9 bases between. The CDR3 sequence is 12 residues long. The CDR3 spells CASSNTLYEQYF. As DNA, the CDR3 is TGTGCCAGCAGCAACACACTTTACGAGCAGTACTTC.

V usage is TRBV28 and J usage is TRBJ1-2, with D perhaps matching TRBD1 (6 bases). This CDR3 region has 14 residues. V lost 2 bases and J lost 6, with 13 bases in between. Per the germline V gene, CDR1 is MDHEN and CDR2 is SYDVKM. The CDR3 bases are TGTGCCAGCAGTTTAACAACAGGGAGTAATGGCTACACCTTC. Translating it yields CASSLTTGSNGYTF.

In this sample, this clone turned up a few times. The CDR3 DNA reads TGCAGCGCCGAGGACAGGGGAATGGCCACTGAAGCTTTCTTT. Its protein is CSAEDRGMATEAFF. This rearrangement joins TRBV29-1 to TRBJ1-1; 9 positions match TRBD1. This CDR3 has 14 residues. J gave up 4 bases and V 7 bases, and 10 bases lay outside the gene matches. CDR1 and CDR2 from the germline V gene are SQVTM and ANQGSEA.

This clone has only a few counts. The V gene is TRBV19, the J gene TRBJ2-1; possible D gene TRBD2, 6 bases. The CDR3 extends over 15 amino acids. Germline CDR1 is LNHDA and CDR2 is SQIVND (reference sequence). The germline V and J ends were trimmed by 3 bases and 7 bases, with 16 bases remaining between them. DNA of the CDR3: TGTGCCAGTAGTATTGGAGGGAGTAAGAGGAATGAGCAGTTCTTC. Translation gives CASSIGGSKRNEQFF.

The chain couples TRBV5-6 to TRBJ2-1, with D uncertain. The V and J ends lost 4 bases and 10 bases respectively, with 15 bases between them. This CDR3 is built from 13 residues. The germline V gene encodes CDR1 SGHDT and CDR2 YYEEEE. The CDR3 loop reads CASSPRRPAEQFF. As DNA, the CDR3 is TGTGCCAGCAGCCCTAGGAGACCGGCCGAGCAGTTCTTC.

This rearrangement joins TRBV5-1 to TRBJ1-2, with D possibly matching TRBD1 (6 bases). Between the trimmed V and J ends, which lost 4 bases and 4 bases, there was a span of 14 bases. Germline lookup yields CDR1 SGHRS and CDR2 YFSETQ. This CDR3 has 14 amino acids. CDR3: CASSIETGFYGYTF. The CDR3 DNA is TGCGCCAGCAGCATAGAGACAGGCTTCTATGGCTACACCTTC.

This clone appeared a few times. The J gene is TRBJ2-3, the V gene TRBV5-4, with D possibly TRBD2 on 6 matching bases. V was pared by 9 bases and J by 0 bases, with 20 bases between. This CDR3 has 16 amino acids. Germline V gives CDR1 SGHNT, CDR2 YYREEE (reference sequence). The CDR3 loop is CATGSRRDGSTDTQYF. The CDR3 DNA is TGTGCCACAGGGAGTCGGCGGGACGGTAGCACAGATACGCAGTATTTT. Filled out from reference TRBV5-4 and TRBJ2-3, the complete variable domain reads ETGVTQSPTHLIKTRGQQVTLRCSSQSGHNTVSWYQQALGQGPQFIFQYYREEENGRGNFPPRFSGLQFPNYSSELNVNALELDDSALYLCATGSRRDGSTDTQYFGPGTRLTVL.